This entry concerns a single T cell receptor beta chain. Per the original data handling: Quantification of nucleated cells was approximated via reference gene primer amplification. Measured with immunoSEQ multiplex PCR; TCRdb has only the in-frame clones, and not every one. The V and J calls and the clone size are those of that table, but D and trimming were determined from the DNA. The repertoire holds roughly 200,000 clones, about 86% seen once, with 3% to 3.5% in the top ten. Those who participated ranged in age from roughly 18 to 89 years and resided in about two dozen US areas. The sample originates from a study of blood T cell repertoires in COVID-19. Study summary: Cohort 3 donors counted as recovered after two negative PCRs, clearance, or resolved symptoms.

There are 18 residues in the CDR3. V lost 5 bases to trimming and J lost 2 bases; unmatched junction nucleotides: 12. Germline V gives CDR1 MNHEY, CDR2 SMNVEV (reference sequence). The sample consisted of PBMCs or T cells enriched from blood (not recorded which). This sequence was found in a woman aged 50 to 65 in a cohort exposed to, infected with or recovered from COVID-19 (not recorded which). This chain uses TRBV27 with TRBJ2-5, with 12 bases lining up with TRBD2. The DNA of the CDR3 is TGTGCCAGCAGTCTTAGACTAGCGGGGGCGGCAAGACAAGAGACCCAGTACTTC. It is translated as CASSLRLAGAARQETQYF.